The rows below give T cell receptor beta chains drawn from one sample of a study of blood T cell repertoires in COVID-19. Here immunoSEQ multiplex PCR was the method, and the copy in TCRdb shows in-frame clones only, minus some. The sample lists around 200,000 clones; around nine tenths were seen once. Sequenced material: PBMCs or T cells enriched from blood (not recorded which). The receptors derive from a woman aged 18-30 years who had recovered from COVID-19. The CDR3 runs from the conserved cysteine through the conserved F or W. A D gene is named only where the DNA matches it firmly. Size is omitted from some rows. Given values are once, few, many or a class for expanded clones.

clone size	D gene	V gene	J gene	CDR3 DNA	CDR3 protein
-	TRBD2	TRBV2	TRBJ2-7	TGTGCCAGCAGTGCTAGCGGGAGGGCCTCCGAGCAGTACTTC	CASSASGRASEQYF
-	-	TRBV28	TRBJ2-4	TGTGCCAGCAGTTTCCCCGGAAACATTCAGTACTTC	CASSFPGNIQYF
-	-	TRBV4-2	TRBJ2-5	TGTGCCAGCAGCCATATAGGCAGCGTCAGCGCCCGGAGTTCTCAGTACTTC	CASSHIGSVSARSSQYF
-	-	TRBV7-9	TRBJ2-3	TGTGCCAGCAGCTCTACGTCAGGGTCAGATACGCAGTATTTT	CASSSTSGSDTQYF
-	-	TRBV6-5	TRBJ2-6	TGTGCCAGCGCCGGGGGCTCTGGGGCCAACGTCCTGACTTTC	CASAGGSGANVLTF
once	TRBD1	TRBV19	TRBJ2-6	TGTGCCAGTCGCGGACAGGGCTCCTCTGGGGCCAACGTCCTGACTTTC	CASRGQGSSGANVLTF
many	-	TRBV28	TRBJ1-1	TGTGCCAGCAGTTTATCGGGGGGGGGCACTGAAGCTTTCTTT	CASSLSGGGTEAFF
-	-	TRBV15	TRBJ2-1	TGTGCCACCAGCACTTGGACTAGGGGGGAGGATGAGCAGTTCTTC	CATSTWTRGEDEQFF
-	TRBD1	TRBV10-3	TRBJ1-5	TGTGCCATCAGTTGGGACAGGGGGTCGCCCCAGCATTTT	CAISWDRGSPQHF
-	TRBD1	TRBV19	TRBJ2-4	TGTGCCAGTAGTGCCCCACAGGGGTGGGACATTCAGTACTTC	CASSAPQGWDIQYF